The entry below describes one T cell receptor beta chain. Its antigen is unidentified. The data stem from a study of human T cells and chemical hapten exposure. Study at large: Alopecia areata, totalis or universalis affected patients who were mostly female. The variation in per-sample TCR yields arose mainly from small differences in pooled library volumes. Study outcomes and limitations: While controls formed fewer of them, expanded TCRs formed significantly more large CDR3 similarity clusters.

Time point specified: patch test 1, 2 weeks after DPC sensitization. Specified treatment: therapeutic diphenylcyclopropenone sensitization with weekly scalp DPC. Unfractionated whole blood yielded total RNA. What the library attached to individual cDNA molecules were unique molecular identifiers. TCRdb called the RACE reads again in MiXCR, with one record for every CDR3 protein. The sample lists some 41,000 distinct CDR3 sequences, over 3.5% occurring once. In germline, CDR1 is ENHRY, CDR2 SYGVKD. V lost 5 bases and J lost 5, with 18 bases in between. The CDR3 loop spans 15 amino acids. Material: whole blood, obtained in connection with sensitization to the hapten diphenylcyclopropenone (DPC). The chain links TRBV10-3 to TRBJ2-5, with D unclear. This TCR was sampled from a man aged 50 to 59 with alopecia areata. Some clones in this sample may be carry-over from other donors' samples. In nucleotides, the CDR3 is TGTGCCATCAGTCCGAAGCGAAACCCCGGCGAGACCCAGTACTTC. It specifies CAISPKRNPGETQYF.